The following is a T cell receptor (beta chain) sequence with its context. Sequencing was performed with immunoSEQ multiplex PCR; in TCRdb, only in-frame clones are kept and a portion is missing. The sample lists almost 50,000 clones; roughly 90% were seen once. This sample is drawn from a study of blood T cell repertoires in COVID-19. Across the study: In each case, the material was cDNA or gDNA derived from T cells, B-cell-depleted T cells, or PBMCs.

The CDR3 contains 13 residues. Trimming stripped 8 bases from V and 4 bases from J, with 15 bases between. CDR1 and CDR2 from the germline V gene are SQVTM and ANQGSEA. Material for sequencing was peripheral blood. The chain couples TRBV29-1 to TRBJ1-5; possible D gene TRBD1, 6 bases. The receptor was derived from a human donor in a cohort sampled during active COVID-19. CDR3 residues: CSRRTEANQPQHF. DNA of the CDR3: TGCAGCAGACGGACAGAAGCAAATCAGCCCCAGCATTTT.